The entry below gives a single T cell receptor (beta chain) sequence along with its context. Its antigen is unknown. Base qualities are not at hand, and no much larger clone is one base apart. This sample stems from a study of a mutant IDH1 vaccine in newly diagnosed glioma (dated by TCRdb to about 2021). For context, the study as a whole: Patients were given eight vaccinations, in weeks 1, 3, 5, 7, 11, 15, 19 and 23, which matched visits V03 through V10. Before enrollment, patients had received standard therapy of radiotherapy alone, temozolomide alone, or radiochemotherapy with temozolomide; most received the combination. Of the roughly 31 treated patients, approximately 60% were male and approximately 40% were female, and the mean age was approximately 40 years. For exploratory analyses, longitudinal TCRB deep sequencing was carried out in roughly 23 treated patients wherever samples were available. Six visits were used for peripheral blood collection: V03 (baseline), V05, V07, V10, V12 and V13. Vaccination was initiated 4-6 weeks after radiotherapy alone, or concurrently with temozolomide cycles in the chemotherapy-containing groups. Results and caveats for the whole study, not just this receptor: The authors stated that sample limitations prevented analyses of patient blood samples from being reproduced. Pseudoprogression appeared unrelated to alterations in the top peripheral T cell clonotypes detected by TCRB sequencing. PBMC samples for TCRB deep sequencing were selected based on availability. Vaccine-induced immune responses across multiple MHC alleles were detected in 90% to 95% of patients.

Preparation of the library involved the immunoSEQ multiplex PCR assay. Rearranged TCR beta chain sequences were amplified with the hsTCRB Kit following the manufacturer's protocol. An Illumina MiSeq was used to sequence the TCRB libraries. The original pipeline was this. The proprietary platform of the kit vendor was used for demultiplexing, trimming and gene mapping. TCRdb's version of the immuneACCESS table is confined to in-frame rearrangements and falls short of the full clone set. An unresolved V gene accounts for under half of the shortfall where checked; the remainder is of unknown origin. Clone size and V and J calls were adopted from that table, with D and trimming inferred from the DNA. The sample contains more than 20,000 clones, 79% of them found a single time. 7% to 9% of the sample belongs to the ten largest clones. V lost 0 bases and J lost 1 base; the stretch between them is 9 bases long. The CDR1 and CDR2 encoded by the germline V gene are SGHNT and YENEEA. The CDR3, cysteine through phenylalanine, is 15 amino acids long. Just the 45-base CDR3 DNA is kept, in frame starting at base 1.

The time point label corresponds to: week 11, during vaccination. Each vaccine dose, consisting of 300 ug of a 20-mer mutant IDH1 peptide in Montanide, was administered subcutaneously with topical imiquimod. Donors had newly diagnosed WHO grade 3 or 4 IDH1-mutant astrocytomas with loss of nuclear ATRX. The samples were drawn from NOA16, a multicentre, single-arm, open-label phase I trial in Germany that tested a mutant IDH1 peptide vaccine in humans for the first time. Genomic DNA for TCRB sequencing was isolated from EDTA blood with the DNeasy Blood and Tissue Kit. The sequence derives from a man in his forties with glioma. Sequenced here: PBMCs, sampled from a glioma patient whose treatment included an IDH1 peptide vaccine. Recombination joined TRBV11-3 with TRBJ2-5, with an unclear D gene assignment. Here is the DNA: TGTGCCAGCAGCTTAGATCAGACGTTCCAAGAGACCCAGTACTTC. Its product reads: CASSLDQTFQETQYF.